Each of the 12 T cell receptor beta chains below was sequenced from the same sample in a study of blood T cell repertoires in COVID-19. The method was immunoSEQ multiplex PCR; TCRdb's version includes in-frame clones alone and lacks a portion of them. The sample consists of under 500,000 clones, nearly 90% of them appearing once. The source material was PBMCs or T cells enriched from blood (not recorded which). Receptors were obtained from a young woman with acute COVID-19.

This chain uses TRBV14 with TRBJ2-1; TRBD2 matches at 7 bases. Germline V gene sequence: CDR1 SGHDN, CDR2 FVKESK. The CDR3 covers 12 residues. Germline trimming cut 10 bases from V and 2 bases from J; bases unmatched to any gene: 2. This chain's CDR3 is CATGTTYNEQFF. The CDR3 coding sequence is TGTGCCACGGGGACTACCTACAATGAGCAGTTCTTC.

This clone occurred a few times. The chain carries TRBV21-1 and TRBJ2-2; no check of the table's D call, TRBD2, against the DNA was made. TRBV21-1 is a documented pseudogene. The CDR3 has 16 amino acids. CDR3 loop: CASSKAERGEIGELFF. DNA of the CDR3: TGTGCCAGCAGCAAAGCCGAGCGGGGAGAAATAGGGGAGCTGTTTTTT.

The genes are TRBV3-1 (or the pseudogene TRBV3-2) and TRBJ1-1; D possibly corresponds to TRBD1 (5 bases). There are 13 residues in the CDR3. The V end lost 4 bases, the J end lost 6 bases, and 12 bases lay between the germline ends. Germline V gene data show CDR1 as LGHDT and CDR2 as YNNKEL (reference sequence). The CDR3 loop is CASSLTGTAEAFF. In nucleotides, the CDR3 is TGTGCCAGCAGCCTTACAGGAACGGCTGAAGCTTTCTTT.

The chain joins TRBV27 to TRBJ1-4, with a tentative D call TRBD1 (5 bases). Germline V gives CDR1 MNHEY, CDR2 SMNVEV (reference sequence). This CDR3 region has 13 residues. V gave up 5 bases and J gave up 7 bases, with 11 bases separating them. The chain's CDR3 is CASSPGGVEKLFF. CDR3 DNA: TGTGCCAGCAGTCCGGGGGGGGTTGAAAAACTGTTTTTT.

This rearrangement joins TRBV2 to TRBJ2-6; weak D call: TRBD2 (5 bases). V was pared by 4 bases and J by 4 bases, with 17 bases between. This CDR3 spans 17 amino acids. The germline CDR1 and CDR2 sequences are SNHLY and FYNNEI. The CDR3 spells CASSVSGYLSGANVLTF. The DNA of the CDR3 is TGTGCCAGCAGTGTCTCGGGGTATCTCTCCGGGGCCAACGTCCTGACTTTC.

The chain employs TRBV20-1 and TRBJ2-7, with 10 bases matching TRBD2. With V trimmed by 3 bases and J by 0 bases, 2 bases remained unmatched. Germline V gene data show CDR1 as DFQATT and CDR2 as SNEGSKA (reference sequence). CDR3 length: 14 amino acids. This CDR3 reads CSASPSGSSYEQYF. Here the CDR3 DNA reads TGCAGTGCTAGTCCTAGCGGGAGCTCCTACGAGCAGTACTTC.

The chain joins TRBV5-4 to TRBJ2-2; D ambiguous. This CDR3 is built from 16 residues. The ends were cut back, 3 bases at V and 6 bases at J, with 18 bases in the middle. Germline CDR1 is SGHNT and CDR2 is YYREEE (reference sequence). The CDR3 reads CASSSPAAPQAGELFF. The CDR3 region has the DNA TGTGCCAGCAGCTCCCCAGCAGCCCCCCAGGCCGGGGAGCTGTTTTTT.

This clone came up many times. This CDR3 is also generated by other DNA sequences in the sample. CDR3 sequence reads: CASSIRRGGIETQYF. CDR3 sequence (DNA): TGTGCCAGCAGCATACGTCGGGGGGGGATTGAGACCCAGTACTTC. The chain carries TRBV7-9 and TRBJ2-5; 8 bases agree with TRBD2. Germline loops: CDR1 SEHNR, CDR2 FQNEAQ (reference sequence). The CDR3 has 15 amino acids. J was trimmed by 5 bases and V by 5 bases; bases with no gene match: 10.

The V and J genes are TRBV30 and TRBJ1-5; D not certain. The CDR3 runs to 13 residues. The ends were cut back, 5 bases at V and 5 bases at J, with 13 bases in the middle. The germline V gene has CDR1 GTSNPN and CDR2 SVGIG (reference sequence). CDR3 sequence: CAWPPTFDQPQHF. CDR3 nucleotides: TGTGCCTGGCCTCCTACCTTCGATCAGCCCCAGCATTTT.

The chain joins TRBV6-1 to TRBJ1-1; possibly TRBD1 for D (5 bases). Trimming took 1 base from V and 11 from J, leaving 11 bases between them. From germline, CDR1 is MNHNS and CDR2 SASEGT. The CDR3 has 12 amino acids. CDR3 nucleotides: TGTGCCAGCAGTGAAGATAGGGGTAAGGCTTTCTTT. This translates into CASSEDRGKAFF.

The CDR3 loop is CAWRGWGHGTDTQYF. CDR3 nucleotide sequence: TGTGCCTGGAGGGGTTGGGGGCATGGGACAGATACGCAGTATTTT. The gene calls are TRBV30 and TRBJ2-3; the D gene is possibly TRBD1 (6 bases). V shed 3 bases and J shed 3 bases, with 16 bases lying between them. Germline V gene data show CDR1 as GTSNPN and CDR2 as SVGIG (reference sequence). CDR3 length: 15 amino acids.

The chain uses TRBV2 and TRBJ1-5; 7 bases line up with TRBD1. Looked up from germline, CDR1 is SNHLY and CDR2 is FYNNEI. The CDR3 consists of 17 residues. V shed 5 bases, J shed 0 bases, and the junction held 10 bases outside the gene matches. The chain's CDR3 is CASSTSPGQNSNQPQHF. As DNA, the CDR3 is TGTGCCAGCAGTACTAGTCCGGGACAGAATAGCAATCAGCCCCAGCATTTT.